Listed here are 18 T cell receptor beta chains from one sample, sequenced in a study of blood T cell repertoires in COVID-19. Sequencing used immunoSEQ multiplex PCR; TCRdb keeps in-frame clones, though not all of them. The data contain 350,000 or so clones, 70% to 90% of them singletons. Sample: PBMCs or T cells enriched from blood (not recorded which). The receptors stem from a woman aged 40 to 50 with acute COVID-19.

To note about this clone: Distinct nucleotide sequences in the sample also encode this CDR3. This sequence joins TRBV28 and TRBJ1-2; TRBD1 is a possible D gene (6 bases). This CDR3 spans 13 amino acids. Germline values: CDR1 MDHEN, CDR2 SYDVKM. The V and J ends lost 5 bases and 4 bases respectively, with 11 bases between them. Here the CDR3 reads CASSLQGSYGYTF. The CDR3 coding sequence is TGTGCCAGCAGTCTCCAGGGGTCCTATGGCTACACCTTC.

For this clone: The junction does not match germline at one end; this may be a read error. The J gene is TRBJ2-6, the V gene TRBV27; D possibly corresponds to TRBD1 (5 bases). Germline V lookup: CDR1 MNHEY, CDR2 SMNVEV (reference sequence). This CDR3 spans 16 amino acids. CDR3 amino acids: CASSLDRRPGANVLTF. CDR3 sequence (DNA): TGTGCCAGCAGTTTAGACAGACGACCTGGTGCCAACGTCCTGACTTTC.

The chain has TRBV15 and TRBJ2-7; TRBD2 matches 13 bases. This CDR3 comprises 17 residues. V dropped 4 bases and J dropped 2; count of bases not matched to a gene: 8. Germline-derived CDR1 and CDR2 are LNHNV and YYDKDF (reference sequence). In DNA, the CDR3 is TGTGCCACCAGCACCGGACTAGCGGGGGCCTTCGCCTACGAGCAGTACTTC. Translating it yields CATSTGLAGAFAYEQYF.

This sequence joins TRBV19 and TRBJ1-1; D perhaps matches TRBD1 (5 bases). Germline values: CDR1 LNHDA, CDR2 SQIVND (reference sequence). Trimming took off 7 bases at V and 1 base at J, with 10 bases between the two ends. The CDR3 length is 13 residues. CDR3: CASTPGQNTEAFF. The DNA of the CDR3 is TGTGCCAGTACCCCAGGACAGAACACTGAAGCTTTCTTT.

This chain joins TRBV5-6 and TRBJ2-3, with TRBD2 identical over 15 bases. Trimming removed 4 bases from V and 1 base from J; junction bases left unmatched: 7. This CDR3 contains 18 residues. In germline, CDR1 is SGHDT, CDR2 YYEEEE. The CDR3 DNA follows: TGTGCCAGCAGCATCGGGACTAGCGGGGGGCGACGCACAGATACGCAGTATTTT. Encoded protein: CASSIGTSGGRRTDTQYF.

This chain joins TRBV6-6 and TRBJ1-6, with D possibly TRBD1 on 6 matching bases. The CDR3 runs to 14 residues. V gave up 6 bases and J gave up 8 bases, with 14 bases separating them. Per the germline V gene, CDR1 is MNHNY and CDR2 is SVGAGI (reference sequence). The CDR3: CASSTTGPDSPLHF. In nucleotides, the CDR3 is TGTGCCAGCAGCACGACAGGCCCCGATTCACCCCTCCACTTT.

This rearrangement joins TRBV3-1 (or the pseudogene TRBV3-2) to TRBJ1-2, with a weak D call TRBD1 (5 bases). V was shortened by 4 bases and J by 0 bases, with 12 bases between the two germline ends. This CDR3 is 15 amino acids long. Germline CDR1 reads LGHDT; CDR2 reads YNNKEL (reference sequence). The CDR3: CASSRLGQSNYGYTF. Here the CDR3 DNA reads TGTGCCAGCAGCCGCCTGGGGCAATCTAACTATGGCTACACCTTC.

J is TRBJ1-1 and V is TRBV6-5, with D possibly being TRBD1 (6 bases). Germline assignment: CDR1 MNHEY and CDR2 SVGAGI. The V and J ends lost 6 bases and 7 bases respectively, with 12 bases between them. This CDR3 is 12 amino acids long. The CDR3 DNA reads as TGTGCCAGCAGACACCAGGGGCTTGAAGCTTTCTTT. It is translated as CASRHQGLEAFF.

V usage is TRBV27 and J usage is TRBJ2-5; tentative D call: TRBD2 (6 bases). Trimming cost V 3 bases and J 7 bases, with 12 bases left between them. Germline-derived CDR1 and CDR2 are MNHEY and SMNVEV (reference sequence). CDR3 size: 13 residues. CDR3 region: CASSFELAGTQYF. Here the CDR3 DNA reads TGTGCCAGCAGTTTTGAACTAGCCGGGACCCAGTACTTC.

The J gene is TRBJ2-1, the V gene TRBV3-1 (or the pseudogene TRBV3-2); tentatively, D is TRBD1 (5 bases). Trimming took 6 bases from V and 1 from J, leaving 16 bases between them. Germline CDR1 LGHDT, CDR2 YNNKEL (reference sequence). The length of the CDR3 is 16 residues. The CDR3 spells CASSLSYRKSYNEQFF. The CDR3 region has the DNA TGTGCCAGCAGTCTCTCGTACAGGAAATCCTACAATGAGCAGTTCTTC.

As for this clone: The sample holds other DNA sequences that translate to the same CDR3. The chain employs TRBV5-4 and TRBJ2-3, with TRBD2 identical over 10 bases. CDR3 length equals 17 residues. V was pared by 1 base and J by 2 bases, with 7 bases of the junction left unmatched. CDR1 is SGHNT, CDR2 YYREEE, per germline (reference sequence). In DNA form, the CDR3 reads TGTGCCAGCAGCTTGCTCCTAGCGGGAGCCTCCACAGATACGCAGTATTTT. Protein: CASSLLLAGASTDTQYF.

This chain connects TRBV6-5 to TRBJ1-2; weak D call: TRBD1 (6 bases). Germline V gene sequence: CDR1 MNHEY, CDR2 SVGAGI. The V end was cut by 2 bases, the J end by 8 bases, with 9 bases between. The CDR3 loop spans 12 amino acids. The CDR3 nucleotides are TGTGCCAGCAGTTACCTGAGGGGGGGCTACACCTTC. This sequence encodes CASSYLRGGYTF.

This chain links TRBV6-5 with TRBJ1-4, with D maybe TRBD1 (6 bases). The CDR3 totals 12 residues. Germline V gene sequence: CDR1 MNHEY, CDR2 SVGAGI. V gave up 5 bases and J gave up 8 bases, with 9 bases separating them. The CDR3 reads CASSRTGEKLFF. The CDR3 bases are TGTGCCAGCAGTAGAACAGGGGAAAAACTGTTTTTT.

The V and J genes are TRBV19 and TRBJ1-2; D might be TRBD1 (6 bases). The CDR3 consists of 12 residues. Germline CDR1 is LNHDA and CDR2 is SQIVND (reference sequence). V lost 6 bases, J lost 8 bases, and 13 bases lay in between. CDR3 in amino acids: CASSSGQWGYTF. In nucleotides, the CDR3 is TGTGCCAGTAGCTCAGGACAGTGGGGCTACACCTTC.

This chain connects TRBV5-8 to TRBJ2-1; 7 nucleotides align to TRBD2. The ends lost 4 bases at V and 0 bases at J; junction bases unmatched: 10. Germline V gene data show CDR1 as SGHTS and CDR2 as YDEGEE. The CDR3 runs 17 residues. The CDR3 sequence is CASSTPKKRGSYNEQFF. The CDR3 bases are TGTGCCAGCAGCACCCCTAAAAAGCGGGGCTCCTACAATGAGCAGTTCTTC.

A remark on this clone: Other nucleotide sequences from this sample produce the same CDR3. V is TRBV7-2 and J is TRBJ2-1; 8 bases map to TRBD2. V shed 5 bases and J 0 bases; nucleotides not matched to a gene: 9. Germline CDR1 SGHTA, CDR2 FQGNSA. The CDR3 has 17 amino acids. The CDR3 region has the DNA TGTGCCAGCAGCCCACACCCGGGGGGGCTCTCCTACAATGAGCAGTTCTTC. This sequence encodes CASSPHPGGLSYNEQFF.

This clone was detected only a few times. The genes are TRBV11-1 and TRBJ2-4; TRBD2 matches at 8 bases. The germline CDR1 and CDR2 sequences are SGHAT and FQDESV (reference sequence). The CDR3 consists of 15 residues. V lost 0 bases to trimming and J lost 3 bases; unmatched junction nucleotides: 1. The chain's CDR3 is CASSLAGTSKNIQYF. CDR3 sequence (DNA): TGTGCCAGCAGCTTAGCCGGGACTAGCAAAAACATTCAGTACTTC.

This rearrangement joins TRBV27 to TRBJ1-6; maybe TRBD1 (6 bases). Deletions cut 5 bases from V and 7 bases from J, with 18 bases between. The germline CDR1 and CDR2 sequences are MNHEY and SMNVEV (reference sequence). The length of the CDR3 is 16 residues. CDR3 sequence: CASSTNREMKNSPLHF. CDR3 DNA sequence: TGTGCCAGCAGTACCAACAGGGAGATGAAGAATTCACCCCTCCACTTT.